These 2 T cell receptor beta chains originate from one sample sequenced in a study of identical twins. One entry per CDR3 protein, called by TCRdb with MiXCR from the 5' RACE reads. The sample includes 1.5 million to 2 million distinct CDR3 sequences, less than 40% seen only once; the top ten take around 0.25%. Specimen: cord blood. The receptors stem from a newborn girl in good health.

This clonotype was observed a handful of times. The rearrangement uses TRBV13 and TRBJ2-7; tentatively, D is TRBD2 (5 bases). The germline V and J ends were trimmed by 4 bases and 4 bases, with 8 bases remaining between them. The CDR3 extends over 12 amino acids. From germline, CDR1 is PRHDT and CDR2 FYEKMQ (reference sequence). DNA for the CDR3: TGTGCCAGCAGCTCGGGGAAGTACGAGCAGTACTTC. It yields the protein CASSSGKYEQYF.

This clonotype occurred a few times. This rearrangement joins TRBV7-9 to TRBJ2-1, with 9 nucleotides matching TRBD2. The germline CDR1 and CDR2 sequences are SEHNR and FQNEAQ (reference sequence). V lost 6 bases, J lost 7 bases, and 7 bases stayed unmatched. This CDR3 has 14 residues. The CDR3, as DNA: TGTGCCAGCAGGTCCGGACTAGCGTCTAATGAGCAGTTCTTC. This sequence encodes CASRSGLASNEQFF.